This T cell receptor (beta chain) was observed in a study of blood T cells in healthy people across ages. The use of a sample-barcoded 5' primer and a J-beta primer mix characterized a second PCR of roughly 7 to 11 cycles. Using its own MiXCR run on the 5' RACE reads, TCRdb lists one record per CDR3 protein. The repertoire holds 1.5 million to 2 million distinct CDR3 sequences, with over 25% as singletons. No fewer than 5 micrograms of total RNA were isolated from every sample. This clonotype was observed a few times. Input material: blood. This TCR was recovered from a woman aged 25-40 years in good health.

The CDR3 spells CASSLKAGGNNEQFF. The CDR3 nucleotides are TGTGCCAGCAGCTTAAAAGCGGGGGGGAACAATGAGCAGTTCTTC. This chain uses TRBV11-2 with TRBJ2-1; 10 nucleotides match TRBD2. CDR3 size: 15 residues. Germline CDR1 reads SGHAT; CDR2 reads FQNNGV. With V trimmed by 2 bases and J by 5 bases, 3 bases remained unmatched.